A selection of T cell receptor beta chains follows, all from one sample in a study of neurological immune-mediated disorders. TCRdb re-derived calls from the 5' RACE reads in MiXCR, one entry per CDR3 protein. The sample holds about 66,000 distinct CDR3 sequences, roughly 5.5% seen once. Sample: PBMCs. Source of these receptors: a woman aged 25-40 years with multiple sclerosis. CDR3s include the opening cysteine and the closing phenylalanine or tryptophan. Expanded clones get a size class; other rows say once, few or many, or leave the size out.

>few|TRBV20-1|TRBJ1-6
CSAPGGGRSPLNF
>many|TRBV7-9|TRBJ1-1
CASSLGQEAEAFF
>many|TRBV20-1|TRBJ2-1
CSAPIRLAGGHNEQFF
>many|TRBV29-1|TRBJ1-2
CSVESSNYGYTF
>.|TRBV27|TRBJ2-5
CASRPGPQLSETQYF
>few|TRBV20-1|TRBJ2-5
CSASQLAGSGETQYF
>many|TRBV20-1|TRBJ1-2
CSAIRAFGYTF
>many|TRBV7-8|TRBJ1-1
CASSLVPGGRAAFF
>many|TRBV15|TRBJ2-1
CATRDRSYNEQFF
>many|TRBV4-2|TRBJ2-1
CASSQEGGSYNEQFF
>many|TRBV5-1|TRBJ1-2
CASSTDGLEGYTF
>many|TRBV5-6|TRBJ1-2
CASSEGQNYGYTF
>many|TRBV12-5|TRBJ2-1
CASGSGGGYNEQFF
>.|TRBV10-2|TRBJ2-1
CATIPNTRSYNEQFF
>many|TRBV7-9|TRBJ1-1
CASSLGPSEAFF
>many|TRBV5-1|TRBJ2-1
CASSFQTGWGGYNEQFF
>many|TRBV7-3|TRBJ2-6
CASSSPGGGRTSGANVLTF
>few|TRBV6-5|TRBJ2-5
CASSLDRGEHTTF
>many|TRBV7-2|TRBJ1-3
CASSLLGFGNTIYF
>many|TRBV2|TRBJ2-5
CASRADRDQETQYF
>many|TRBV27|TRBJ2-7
CASTRGQGSHEQYF
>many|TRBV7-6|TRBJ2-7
CASSLRGAEQYF
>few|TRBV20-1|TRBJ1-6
CSATSGGAYNSPLNF
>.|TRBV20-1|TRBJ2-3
CSASPSSLGITDTQYF
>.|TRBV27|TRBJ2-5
CASSSSNTETQYF
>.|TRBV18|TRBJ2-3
CASSPLAVDTQYF
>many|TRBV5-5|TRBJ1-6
CASSLTSTSSYNSPLHF
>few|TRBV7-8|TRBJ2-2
CASGTNTGELFF
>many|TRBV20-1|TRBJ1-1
CSARTGGTMNTEAFF
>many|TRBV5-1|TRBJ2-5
CASSLAPGGETQYF
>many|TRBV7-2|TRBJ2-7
CASSFTSAYEQYF
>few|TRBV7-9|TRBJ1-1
CASSLLIGDTEAFF
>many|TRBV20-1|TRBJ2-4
CSARDREGGGLAKNIQYF
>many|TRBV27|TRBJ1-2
CASRGGGADGYTF
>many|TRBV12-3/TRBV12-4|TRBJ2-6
CASSPWGDGANVLTF
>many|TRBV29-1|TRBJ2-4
CSVVRNIQYF
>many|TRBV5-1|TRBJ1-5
CASSPTGDSNQPQHF
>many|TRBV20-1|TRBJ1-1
CSARGSGLNTEAFF
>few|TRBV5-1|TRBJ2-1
CASSPRSSGGINEQFF
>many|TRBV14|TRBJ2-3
CASSPRGYTQYF
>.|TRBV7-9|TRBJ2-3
CASRATTDTQYF
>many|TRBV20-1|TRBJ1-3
CSARALGNTIYF
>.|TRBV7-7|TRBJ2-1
CASSTTAGSSYNEQFF